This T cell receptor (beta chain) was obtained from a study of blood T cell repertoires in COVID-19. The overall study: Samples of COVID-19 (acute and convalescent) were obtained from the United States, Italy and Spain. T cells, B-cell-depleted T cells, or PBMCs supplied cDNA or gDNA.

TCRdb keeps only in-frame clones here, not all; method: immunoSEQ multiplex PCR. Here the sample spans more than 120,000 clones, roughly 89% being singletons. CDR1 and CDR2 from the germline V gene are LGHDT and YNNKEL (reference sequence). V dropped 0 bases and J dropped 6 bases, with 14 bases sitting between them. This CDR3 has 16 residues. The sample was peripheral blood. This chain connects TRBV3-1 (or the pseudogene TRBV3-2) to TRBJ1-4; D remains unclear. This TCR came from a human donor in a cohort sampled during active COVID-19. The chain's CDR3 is CASSQDFEAEDEKLFF. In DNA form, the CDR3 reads TGTGCCAGCAGCCAAGACTTTGAGGCTGAGGATGAAAAACTGTTTTTT.